Each of the 13 T cell receptor beta chains below was sequenced from the same sample in a study of post-analysis software for immune sequencing data. Study results and limitations: The study found TRBV5-6, TRBV5-1 and TRBV20-1 among a few TRBV segments more frequent in patients than controls.

Unique molecular identifiers were present in the TCR beta cDNA libraries. From the PCR reads, TCRdb called clonotypes with MiXCR, one entry per CDR3 protein. This sample has 700,000 to 900,000 distinct CDR3 sequences; 46% occur once, and the top ten carry roughly 5.2%. Antigen specificity for these receptors is unknown. The source material was blood. The receptors shown here come from a girl aged 10 to 17 with multiple sclerosis.

The rearrangement uses TRBV9 and TRBJ1-2; weak D call: TRBD1 (5 bases). Germline loops: CDR1 SGDLS, CDR2 YYNGEE. This CDR3 spans 14 amino acids. Trimming took off 0 bases at V and 5 bases at J, with 11 bases between the two ends. The CDR3 sequence: CASSVAAGSYGYTF. Written as DNA, the CDR3 is TGTGCCAGCAGCGTAGCAGCAGGGAGTTATGGCTACACCTTC.

The chain uses TRBV10-2 and TRBJ2-1, with 13 bases matching TRBD2. Germline V gene sequence: CDR1 WSHSY, CDR2 SAAADI. Unmatched junction bases numbered 2, after V lost 2 bases and J lost 10 bases. The CDR3 sequence is 14 residues long. CDR3 protein: CASSEGLAGVEQFF. The CDR3 DNA reads TGCGCCAGCAGTGAGGGACTAGCGGGAGTAGAGCAGTTCTTC.

This chain uses TRBV12-3 or TRBV12-4 with TRBJ1-2, with 7 bases aligning to TRBD1. The CDR3 is 12 residues long. J gave up 6 bases and V 6 bases, and 4 bases lay outside the gene matches. Here the CDR3 reads CASSTQGNGYTF. In nucleotides, the CDR3 is TGTGCCAGCAGCACACAGGGGAATGGCTACACCTTC.

V usage is TRBV18 and J usage is TRBJ2-5, with 7 positions matching TRBD1. The V gene end was trimmed by 3 bases and the J gene end by 5 bases; junction bases not matched to a gene: 12. From germline, CDR1 is KGHSH and CDR2 LQKENI. This CDR3 is built from 16 residues. The CDR3 bases are TGTGCCAGCTCACCTAGAACAGGGGATGCTATGGAGACCCAGTACTTC. Protein: CASSPRTGDAMETQYF. Supplemented by reference TRBV18 and TRBJ2-5, the full variable domain reads NAGVMQNPRHLVRRRGQEARLRCSPMKGHSHVYWYRQLPEEGLKFMVYLQKENIIDESGMPKERFSAEFPKEGPSILRIQQVVRGDSAAYFCASSPRTGDAMETQYFGPGTRLLVL.

The sample holds a few counts of this clonotype. J is TRBJ1-1 and V is TRBV12-3 or TRBV12-4; D gene uncertain. The CDR3 has 15 residues. V lost 5 bases and J lost 0, with 13 bases in between. The CDR3, as DNA: TGTGCCAGCAGTCGAGGGCGGGCGCTGAACACTGAAGCTTTCTTT. Amino acid sequence: CASSRGRALNTEAFF.

This clonotype was observed a single time. The V call is TRBV20-1, the J call TRBJ2-3; D could derive from TRBD1 or TRBD2 (5 bases each). In germline, CDR1 is DFQATT, CDR2 SNEGSKA (reference sequence). The length of the CDR3 is 15 residues. V was clipped by 6 bases and J by 2 bases, with 18 bases between them. The CDR3 loop reads CSAGTPAAHTDTQYF. CDR3 sequence (DNA): TGCAGTGCAGGGACCCCGGCAGCACACACAGATACGCAGTATTTT.

This rearrangement joins TRBV20-1 to TRBJ2-1; D unresolved. The CDR3 contains 13 residues. V was shortened by 1 base and J by 5 bases, with 9 bases between the two germline ends. In germline, CDR1 is DFQATT, CDR2 SNEGSKA (reference sequence). The CDR3: CSARVRINNEQFF. The CDR3, as DNA: TGCAGTGCTAGAGTTAGGATCAACAATGAGCAGTTCTTC.

This sequence joins TRBV6-4 and TRBJ2-1; D may be TRBD1 or TRBD2 (6 bases each). The CDR3 totals 16 residues. V was shortened by 2 bases and J by 2 bases, with 13 bases between the two germline ends. Germline V gene sequence: CDR1 MRHNA, CDR2 SNTAGT. The DNA for the CDR3 is TGTGCCAGCAGTGACGACGGGGGCGACCCCTACAATGAGCAGTTCTTC. Translating it yields CASSDDGGDPYNEQFF.

The gene calls are TRBV2 and TRBJ2-3; TRBD2 matches at 11 bases. The germline gives CDR1 SNHLY, CDR2 FYNNEI. The CDR3 consists of 16 residues. J was trimmed by 2 bases and V by 6 bases; bases with no gene match: 7. The CDR3 sequence is CASRAGTSGYTDTQYF. The CDR3 DNA follows: TGTGCCAGCAGAGCCGGGACTAGCGGATACACAGATACGCAGTATTTT.

V usage is TRBV29-1 and J usage is TRBJ2-1; 7 bases match TRBD2. The germline V gene encodes CDR1 SQVTM and CDR2 ANQGSEA. Trimming at V came to 0 bases and at J to 0 bases, leaving 5 bases not matched to a gene. This CDR3 is 16 amino acids long. Written as DNA, the CDR3 is TGCAGCGTTGAAGATCCGCGGGAGACCTCCTACAATGAGCAGTTCTTC. Translation gives CSVEDPRETSYNEQFF.

The rearrangement uses TRBV5-5 and TRBJ1-2; D is unresolved. V gave up 10 bases and J gave up 5 bases, with 18 bases separating them. CDR1 SGHKS and CDR2 YYEKEE come from the germline V gene (reference sequence). The CDR3 has 13 amino acids. In DNA, the CDR3 is TGTGCCTCCCAAGGCGAGGGATTATATGGCTACACCTTC. Protein: CASQGEGLYGYTF.

This clonotype was seen more than once but under ten times. The gene calls are TRBV29-1 and TRBJ2-5; D might be TRBD1 or TRBD2, each matching 6 bases. This CDR3 has 13 residues. Germline V gives CDR1 SQVTM, CDR2 ANQGSEA. V shed 2 bases and J shed 2 bases, with 9 bases lying between them. CDR3 sequence (DNA): TGCAGCGTTGAAAGGGGGGAGCAAGAGACCCAGTACTTC. Its translation: CSVERGEQETQYF.

This rearrangement joins TRBV9 to TRBJ2-1, with no clear D. Germline CDR1 reads SGDLS; CDR2 reads YYNGEE. This CDR3 is 13 amino acids long. Between the trimmed V and J ends, which lost 3 bases and 7 bases, there was a span of 11 bases. CDR3 in amino acids: CASSAGARNEQFF. DNA of the CDR3: TGTGCCAGCAGCGCAGGAGCTCGGAATGAGCAGTTCTTC.